This entry lists 9 T cell receptor beta chains sequenced from one sample in a study of beta chain features in type 1 diabetes. The antigens these receptors bind are not known. Expressed TCRB transcripts got sequenced, as all isolated RNA was reverse transcribed. The data were produced by immunoSEQ multiplex PCR, yet TCRdb's version contains in-frame clones alone and is incomplete. Seen here are about 700,000 clones, 13% observed once, and the top ten hold 0.02% to 0.025%. General study points: Among patients with Type 1 diabetes, TCRB CDR3s were moderately but significantly shorter in every one of the four CD4+ subsets.

Sequenced input: naive CD4+ T cells from blood. These receptors all come from a man in his late teens or twenties with type 1 diabetes.

This clone was seen a handful of times. V is TRBV30 and J is TRBJ1-2, with D maybe TRBD1 (5 bases). With 5 bases removed from V and 2 bases from J, the gap between germline ends came to 15 bases. The CDR3 covers 14 residues. Germline loops: CDR1 GTSNPN, CDR2 SVGIG (reference sequence). CDR3: CAWGLGQTNYGYTF. The DNA for the CDR3 is TGTGCCTGGGGGTTGGGGCAGACGAACTATGGCTACACCTTC.

The J gene is TRBJ1-2, the V gene TRBV5-1, with TRBD1 matching 9 bases. Germline CDR1 and CDR2: SGHRS and YFSETQ. The V segment lost 4 bases and the J segment 7 bases; nucleotides outside the gene matches: 8. The CDR3 loop spans 14 amino acids. The CDR3 DNA follows: TGCGCCAGCAGCCTTCCGGACAGGGGAGGTGGCTACACCTTC. It codes for CASSLPDRGGGYTF.

A few counts support this clone. The V call is TRBV29-1, the J call TRBJ1-6; no firm D call. Germline V gives CDR1 SQVTM, CDR2 ANQGSEA. This CDR3 has 13 residues. Trimming took off 6 bases at V and 6 bases at J, with 12 bases between the two ends. This CDR3 is CSVKEESNSPLHF. The CDR3 region has the DNA TGCAGCGTCAAGGAGGAATCTAATTCACCCCTCCACTTT.

This clone came up a few times. In DNA, the CDR3 is TGTGCCAGCAGCCCCAAGACAGCCGGAGGCTACACCTTC. Its translation: CASSPKTAGGYTF. This chain connects TRBV7-9 to TRBJ1-2, with D possibly TRBD1 on 5 matching bases. V was cut by 5 bases and J by 8 bases, with 15 bases left in between. The CDR3 contains 13 residues. Per the germline V gene, CDR1 is SEHNR and CDR2 is FQNEAQ (reference sequence). The full variable domain, with the rest looked up from reference TRBV7-9 and TRBJ1-2, is DTGVSQNPRHKITKRGQNVTFRCDPISEHNRLYWYRQTLGQGPEFLTYFQNEAQLEKSRLLSDRFSAERPKGSFSTLEIQRTEQGDSAMYLCASSPKTAGGYTFGSGTRLTVV.

Remarks on this clone: Other DNA sequences in the same sample also yield this CDR3. CDR3: CASSPQTSGANVLTF. DNA of the CDR3: TGCGCCAGCAGCCCCCAAACCTCTGGGGCCAACGTCCTGACTTTC. The gene calls are TRBV5-1 and TRBJ2-6; D not certain. CDR1 SGHRS and CDR2 YFSETQ come from the germline V gene. The CDR3 covers 15 residues. Trimming shortened V by 4 bases and J by 0 bases, and 8 bases separated the two germline ends.

The rearrangement links TRBV2 to TRBJ1-2; no firm D call. V shed 1 base and J shed 2 bases, with 11 bases lying between them. CDR3 size: 15 residues. Germline V lookup: CDR1 SNHLY, CDR2 FYNNEI. This CDR3 reads CASSEDSAANYGYTF. Here the CDR3 DNA reads TGTGCCAGCAGTGAAGATTCGGCGGCCAACTATGGCTACACCTTC.

This clone showed up just a few times. This sequence joins TRBV28 and TRBJ1-4; no definite D call. The CDR3 loop spans 12 amino acids. V was pared by 5 bases and J by 8 bases, with 9 bases between. CDR1 is MDHEN and CDR2 is SYDVKM in the germline V gene. CDR3 loop: CASSAVYEKLFF. In DNA, the CDR3 is TGTGCCAGCAGTGCCGTTTACGAAAAACTGTTTTTT.

The CDR3 region is CASSATTGGDEQFF. CDR3 DNA sequence: TGTGCCAGCAGCGCTACTACAGGGGGCGATGAGCAGTTCTTC. The V gene is TRBV5-6, the J gene TRBJ2-1, with 9 bases fitting TRBD1. CDR1 and CDR2 from the germline V gene are SGHDT and YYEEEE. This CDR3 is 14 amino acids long. V shed 4 bases and J 8 bases; nucleotides not matched to a gene: 7.

This clone was detected a few times. The chain uses TRBV12-5 and TRBJ2-5; 7 nucleotides align to TRBD2. This CDR3 spans 16 amino acids. J was trimmed by 1 base and V by 0 bases; bases with no gene match: 5. The germline V gene has CDR1 LGHNT and CDR2 FRNRAP. In DNA, the CDR3 is TGTGCTAGTGGTTTGGTAGCGGGACTATTCCAAGAGACCCAGTACTTC. Its protein product is CASGLVAGLFQETQYF. Variable domain in full (rest from reference TRBV12-5 and TRBJ2-5): DARVTQTPRHKVTEMGQEVTMRCQPILGHNTVFWYRQTMMQGLELLAYFRNRAPLDDSGMPKDRFSAEMPDATLATLKIQPSEPRDSAVYFCASGLVAGLFQETQYFGPGTRLLVL.